This entry concerns a single T cell receptor (beta chain). Germline-derived CDR1 and CDR2 are KGHSH and LQKENI. Trimming took 0 bases from V and 3 from J, leaving 9 bases between them. The CDR3 spans 14 residues. The data stem from a study of CD8 T cells in Susac syndrome. An amount of RNA that ranged from roughly 0.5 to 1 ug was reverse transcribed with random hexamers. MiXCR, applied by TCRdb to the immunoSEQ multiplex PCR reads, yields one record per CDR3 protein. Counted here are under 95,000 distinct CDR3 sequences, roughly 94% occurring once; the ten biggest clones make up about 0.45%. This TCR derives from a human donor with Susac syndrome. The chain has TRBV18 and TRBJ2-7, with D hard to call. Sequences were obtained from CD8+ T cells from PBMCs. The CDR3: CASSPPSRIYEQYF. The CDR3 DNA reads as TGTGCCAGCTCACCACCCTCCAGGATCTACGAGCAGTACTTC.